This T cell receptor (beta chain) is from a study of T-cell memory formation after mild COVID-19. With regard to this clonotype: What it binds is unknown.

Sample barcodes and UMIs were carried by the TCR alpha and TCR beta cDNA libraries that 5'RACE generated with constant-segment primers. TCRdb called the 5' RACE reads again in MiXCR, with one record for every CDR3 protein. The sample lists under 700,000 distinct CDR3 sequences; roughly 20% were seen once. The J segment lost 3 bases and the V segment lost 2 bases, leaving 4 bases of the junction unmatched. Germline-derived CDR1 and CDR2 are MNHNY and SVGAGI (reference sequence). This CDR3 has 14 amino acids. Study results and caveats: Clones that shrank (day 15 to 85) were balanced CD4/CD8, whereas later expanders leaned CD4+. Some SARS-CoV-2-responding clones were already detected in memory before infection.

Sequenced sample: PBMCs or a T cell subset sorted from them (not recorded which). This receptor was taken from an adult woman who had mild COVID-19 (a few samples of this study predate the infection). Cell type and time point are not known. The gene calls are TRBV6-6 and TRBJ2-7, with TRBD2 matching over 7 bases. CDR3 in DNA: TGTGCCAGCAGTTACGGGGGGGAAGGCTACGAGCAGTACTTC. Protein: CASSYGGEGYEQYF.